This TCR beta chain was recorded in a study of blood T cell repertoires in COVID-19. This clone showed up just once. CDR3 length: 13 amino acids. CDR1 is MNHEY and CDR2 is SVGAGI in the germline V gene. Trimming cost V 7 bases and J 6 bases, with 13 bases left between them. The assay was immunoSEQ multiplex PCR, and TCRdb's table has in-frame clones only and misses some. Of about 250,000 clones in the sample, 75% to 85% were seen once. Sequenced material: peripheral blood. V is TRBV6-5 and J is TRBJ2-4, with unresolved D. This clonotype was obtained from a woman in her 70s with acute or convalescent COVID-19. CDR3 residues: CASIDNSLNIQYF. As DNA, the CDR3 is TGTGCCAGCATAGATAACAGTTTAAACATTCAGTACTTC.